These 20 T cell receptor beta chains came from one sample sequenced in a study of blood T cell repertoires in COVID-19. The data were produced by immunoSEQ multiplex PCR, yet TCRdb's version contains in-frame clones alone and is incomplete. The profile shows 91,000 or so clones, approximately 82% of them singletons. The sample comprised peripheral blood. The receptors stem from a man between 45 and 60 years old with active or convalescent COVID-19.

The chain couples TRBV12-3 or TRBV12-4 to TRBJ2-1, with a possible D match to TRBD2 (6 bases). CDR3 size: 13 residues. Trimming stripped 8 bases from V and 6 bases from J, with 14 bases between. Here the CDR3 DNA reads TGTGCCAGCGGCGGGGCGCCGGTCAATGAGCAGTTCTTC. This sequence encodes CASGGAPVNEQFF.

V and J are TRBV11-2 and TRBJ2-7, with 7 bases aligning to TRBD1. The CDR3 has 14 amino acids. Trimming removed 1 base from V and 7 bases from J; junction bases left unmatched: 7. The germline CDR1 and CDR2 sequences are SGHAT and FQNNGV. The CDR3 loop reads CASSLGRGNREQYV. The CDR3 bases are TGTGCCAGCAGCTTAGGCAGGGGGAATAGAGAGCAGTACGTC.

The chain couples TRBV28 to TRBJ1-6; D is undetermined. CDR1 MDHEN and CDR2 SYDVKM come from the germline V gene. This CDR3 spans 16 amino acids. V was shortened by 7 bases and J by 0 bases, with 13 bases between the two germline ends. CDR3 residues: CASKLGGFSYNSPLHF. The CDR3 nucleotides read TGTGCCAGCAAGTTGGGAGGATTCTCCTATAATTCACCCCTCCACTTT.

Written as DNA, the CDR3 is TGTGCCAGTAGTATAGAAACAGGATACACCGGGGAGCTGTTTTTT. This sequence encodes CASSIETGYTGELFF. V gene TRBV19 combines with J gene TRBJ2-2; possibly TRBD1 for D (5 bases). CDR1 and CDR2 from the germline V gene are LNHDA and SQIVND (reference sequence). The CDR3 totals 15 residues. Between the trimmed V and J ends, which lost 0 bases and 3 bases, there was a span of 8 bases. Variable domain in full (rest from reference TRBV19 and TRBJ2-2): DGGITQSPKYLFRKEGQNVTLSCEQNLNHDAMYWYRQDPGQGLRLIYYSQIVNDFQKGDIAEGYSVSREKKESFPLTVTSAQKNPTAFYLCASSIETGYTGELFFGEGSRLTVL.

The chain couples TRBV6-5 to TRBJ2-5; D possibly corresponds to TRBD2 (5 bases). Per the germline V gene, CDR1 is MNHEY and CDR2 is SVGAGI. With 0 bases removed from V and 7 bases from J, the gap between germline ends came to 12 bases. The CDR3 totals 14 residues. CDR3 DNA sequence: TGTGCCAGCAGTTACTCGGCAACGGCGGGGACCCAGTACTTC. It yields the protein CASSYSATAGTQYF.

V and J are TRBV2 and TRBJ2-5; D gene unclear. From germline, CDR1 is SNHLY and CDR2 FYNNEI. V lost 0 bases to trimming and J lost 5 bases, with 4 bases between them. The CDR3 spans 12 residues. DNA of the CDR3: TGTGCCAGCAGTGAAGCGAGGGAGACCCAGTACTTC. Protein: CASSEARETQYF.

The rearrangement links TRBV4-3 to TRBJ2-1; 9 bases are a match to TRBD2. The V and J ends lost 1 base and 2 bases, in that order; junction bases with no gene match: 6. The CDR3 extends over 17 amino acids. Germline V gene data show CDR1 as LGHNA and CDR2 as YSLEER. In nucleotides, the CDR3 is TGCGCCAGCAGCCAAGGTGGCGGGGGGGGGACCTACAATGAGCAGTTCTTC. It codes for CASSQGGGGGTYNEQFF.

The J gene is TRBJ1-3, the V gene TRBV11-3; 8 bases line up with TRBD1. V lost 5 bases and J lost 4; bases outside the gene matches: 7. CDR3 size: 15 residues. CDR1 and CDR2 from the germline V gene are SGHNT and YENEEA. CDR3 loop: CASSIAGGPGNTIYF. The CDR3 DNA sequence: TGTGCCAGCAGCATCGCAGGGGGCCCAGGAAACACCATATATTTT. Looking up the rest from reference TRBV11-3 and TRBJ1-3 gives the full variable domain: EAGVVQSPRYKIIEKKQPVAFWCNPISGHNTLYWYLQNLGQGPELLIRYENEEAVDDSQLPKDRFSAERLKGVDSTLKIQPAELGDSAVYLCASSIAGGPGNTIYFGEGSWLTVV.

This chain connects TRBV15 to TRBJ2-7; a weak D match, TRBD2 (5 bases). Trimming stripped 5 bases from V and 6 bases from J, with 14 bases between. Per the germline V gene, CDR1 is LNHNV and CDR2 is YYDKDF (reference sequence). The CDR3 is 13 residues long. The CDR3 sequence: CATSGRLRVEQYF. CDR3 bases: TGTGCCACCAGCGGCCGACTGCGGGTCGAGCAGTACTTC.

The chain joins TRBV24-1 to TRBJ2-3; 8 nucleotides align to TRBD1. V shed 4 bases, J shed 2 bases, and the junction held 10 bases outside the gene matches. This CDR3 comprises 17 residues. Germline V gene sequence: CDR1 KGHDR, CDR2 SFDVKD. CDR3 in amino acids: CATSEGRGLFLTDTQYF. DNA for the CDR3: TGTGCCACCAGTGAGGGCAGGGGGCTTTTCCTCACAGATACGCAGTATTTT.

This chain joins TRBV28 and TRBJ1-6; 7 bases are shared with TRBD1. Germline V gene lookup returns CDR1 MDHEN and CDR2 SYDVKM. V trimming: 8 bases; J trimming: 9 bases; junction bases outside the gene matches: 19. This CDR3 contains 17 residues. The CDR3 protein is CASRRSRAQGWSSPLHF. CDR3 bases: TGTGCCAGCCGCCGCTCACGGGCACAGGGGTGGAGTTCACCCCTCCACTTT.

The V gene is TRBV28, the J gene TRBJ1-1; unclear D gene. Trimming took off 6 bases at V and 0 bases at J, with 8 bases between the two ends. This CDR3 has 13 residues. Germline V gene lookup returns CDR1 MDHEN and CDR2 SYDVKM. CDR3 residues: CASRHDMNTEAFF. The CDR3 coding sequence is TGTGCCAGCAGACACGACATGAACACTGAAGCTTTCTTT.

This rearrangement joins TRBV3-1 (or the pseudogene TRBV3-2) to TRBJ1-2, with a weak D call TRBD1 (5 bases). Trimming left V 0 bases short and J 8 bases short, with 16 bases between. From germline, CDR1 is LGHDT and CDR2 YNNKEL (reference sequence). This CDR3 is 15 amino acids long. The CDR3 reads CASSQDQGSRGGYTF. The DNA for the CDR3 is TGTGCCAGCAGCCAAGATCAAGGCAGTAGGGGAGGCTACACCTTC.

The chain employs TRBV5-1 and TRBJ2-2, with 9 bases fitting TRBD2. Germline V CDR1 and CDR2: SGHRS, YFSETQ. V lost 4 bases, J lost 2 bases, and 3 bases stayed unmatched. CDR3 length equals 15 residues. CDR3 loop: CASSGAGGNTGELFF. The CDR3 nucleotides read TGCGCCAGCAGCGGAGCGGGGGGTAACACCGGGGAGCTGTTTTTT.

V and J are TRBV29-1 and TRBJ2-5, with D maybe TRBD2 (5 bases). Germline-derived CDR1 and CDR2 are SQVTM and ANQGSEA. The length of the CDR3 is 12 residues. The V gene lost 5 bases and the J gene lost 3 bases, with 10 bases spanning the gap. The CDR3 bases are TGCAGCGTTTCGGGGTTAAAAGAGACCCAGTACTTC. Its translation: CSVSGLKETQYF.

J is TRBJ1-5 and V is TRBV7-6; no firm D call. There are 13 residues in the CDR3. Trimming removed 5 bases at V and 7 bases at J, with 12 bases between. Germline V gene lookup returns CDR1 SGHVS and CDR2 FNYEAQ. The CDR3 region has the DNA TGTGCCAGCAGCCTCTCAGCGGACCAGCCCCAGCATTTT. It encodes CASSLSADQPQHF.

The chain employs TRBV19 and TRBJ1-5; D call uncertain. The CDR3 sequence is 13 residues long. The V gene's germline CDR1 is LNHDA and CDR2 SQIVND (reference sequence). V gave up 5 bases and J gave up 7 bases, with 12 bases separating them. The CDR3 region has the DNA TGTGCCAGTAGTGGTCAACCGGGGCAGCCCCAGCATTTT. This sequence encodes CASSGQPGQPQHF.

In DNA, the CDR3 is TGTGCCAGCAGCTCAAGACGGACAACTGAAGCTTTCTTT. Encoded protein: CASSSRRTTEAFF. V and J are TRBV7-2 and TRBJ1-1; TRBD1 is a possible D gene (5 bases). Per germline, CDR1 SGHTA and CDR2 FQGNSA. Trimming took 4 bases from V and 5 from J, leaving 11 bases between them. CDR3 length: 13 residues.

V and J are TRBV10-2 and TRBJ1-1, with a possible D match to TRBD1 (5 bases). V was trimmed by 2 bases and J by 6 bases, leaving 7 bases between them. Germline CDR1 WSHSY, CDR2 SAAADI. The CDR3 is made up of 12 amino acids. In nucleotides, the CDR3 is TGCGCCAGCAGTGAGAGGGGCTCTGAAGCTTTCTTT. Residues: CASSERGSEAFF.

DNA of the CDR3: TGTGCCAGCAGCTGGGAAGGGACAGGGTCCTACGAGCAGTACTTC. Translated, it gives CASSWEGTGSYEQYF. This chain links TRBV5-5 with TRBJ2-7; 9 bases are shared with TRBD1. Germline V gene lookup returns CDR1 SGHKS and CDR2 YYEKEE (reference sequence). The CDR3 runs 15 residues. V lost 3 bases and J lost 1; bases outside the gene matches: 5.